This TCR beta chain was recorded in a study of cytomegalovirus exposure and HLA in healthy donors. Primers included in the PCR were 60 Vbeta and 13 Jbeta primers. Some clones are missing from TCRdb's copy, which holds only in-frame ones; the method was immunoSEQ multiplex PCR. This table has 100,000 or so clones, 75% to 85% appearing once. The specimen was PBMCs. This TCR was sampled from a woman between 50 and 59 years old in good health and CMV-seropositive.

The CDR3 bases are TGTGCCAGCAGCTTAAACAGGGGGACTAATGAAAAACTGTTTTTT. As protein: CASSLNRGTNEKLFF. The chain uses TRBV7-9 and TRBJ1-4; 8 nucleotides agree with TRBD1. The germline V gene has CDR1 SEHNR and CDR2 FQNEAQ (reference sequence). The CDR3 has 15 residues. The J segment lost 2 bases and the V segment lost 2 bases, leaving 1 base of the junction unmatched.